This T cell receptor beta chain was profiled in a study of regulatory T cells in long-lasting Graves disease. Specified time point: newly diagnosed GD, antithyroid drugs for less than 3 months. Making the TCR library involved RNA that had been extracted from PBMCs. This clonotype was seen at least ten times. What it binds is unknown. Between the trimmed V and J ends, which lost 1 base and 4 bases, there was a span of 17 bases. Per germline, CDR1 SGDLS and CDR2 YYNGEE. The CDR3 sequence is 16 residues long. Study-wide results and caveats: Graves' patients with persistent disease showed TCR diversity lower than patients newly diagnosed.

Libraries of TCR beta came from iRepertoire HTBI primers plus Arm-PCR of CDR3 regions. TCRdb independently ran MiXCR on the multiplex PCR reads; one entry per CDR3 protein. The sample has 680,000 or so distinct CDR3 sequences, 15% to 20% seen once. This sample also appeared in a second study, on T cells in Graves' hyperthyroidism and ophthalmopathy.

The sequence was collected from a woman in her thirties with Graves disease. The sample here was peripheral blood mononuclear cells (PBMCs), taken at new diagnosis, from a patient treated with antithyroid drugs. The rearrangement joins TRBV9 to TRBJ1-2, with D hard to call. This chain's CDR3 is CASSVFPRAEAYGYTF. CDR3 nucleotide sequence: TGTGCCAGCAGCGTATTTCCCAGAGCCGAGGCCTATGGCTACACCTTC.